The table lists the clone carrying this T cell receptor (beta chain) with many counts. Antigen: not known. Expressed TCRB transcripts were sequenced after all isolated RNA was converted to cDNA. TCRdb keeps only in-frame clones here, not all; method: immunoSEQ multiplex PCR. This sample yields around 280,000 clones, of which approximately 15% are seen a single time; roughly 0.015% belongs to the top ten. Germline-derived CDR1 and CDR2 are SQVTM and ANQGSEA. V was clipped by 4 bases and J by 3 bases, with 9 bases between them. This CDR3 comprises 13 residues. This record belongs to a study of beta chain features in type 1 diabetes. Study results and caveats: Shortening that was moderate but significant affected the TCRB CDR3s of Type 1 diabetes patients in all four CD4+ subsets.

The TCR comes from a man aged 18 to 35 with type 1 diabetes. The sample taken for sequencing was naive CD4+ T cells from blood. This sequence joins TRBV29-1 and TRBJ2-2; D might be TRBD2 (5 bases). CDR3 sequence (DNA): TGCAGCGTTGGACTACCATACACCGGGGAGCTGTTTTTT. Residues: CSVGLPYTGELFF.